This T cell receptor (beta chain) was profiled in a study of blood T cell repertoires in COVID-19. Original methodology: Reference gene primers were amplified, and this amplification served to estimate nucleated cell counts. Only in-frame clones appear in the TCRdb table, and some are missing; sequencing was by immunoSEQ multiplex PCR. V, J and clone size are those of that table, while D and trimming were read from the DNA. The sample lists 48,000 or so clones, roughly 91% occurring once. The CDR3 runs 13 residues. Trimming left V 1 base short and J 0 bases short, with 6 bases between. In germline, CDR1 is GTSNPN, CDR2 SVGIG (reference sequence).

Sequenced sample: peripheral blood. This sequence joins TRBV30 and TRBJ1-2; weak D call: TRBD1 (5 bases). The TCR comes from a human donor in a cohort sampled during active COVID-19. CDR3 DNA sequence: TGTGCCTGGAGTGAGACAGCTAACTATGGCTACACCTTC. It is translated as CAWSETANYGYTF.